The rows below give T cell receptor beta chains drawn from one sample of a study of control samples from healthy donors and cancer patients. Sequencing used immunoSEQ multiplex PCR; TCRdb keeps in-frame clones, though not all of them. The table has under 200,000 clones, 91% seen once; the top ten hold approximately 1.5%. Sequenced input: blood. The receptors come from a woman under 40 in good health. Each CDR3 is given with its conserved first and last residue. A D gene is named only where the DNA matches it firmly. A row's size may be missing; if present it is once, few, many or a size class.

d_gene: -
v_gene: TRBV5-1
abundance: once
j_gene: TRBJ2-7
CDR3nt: TGCGCCAGCAGCTTGGTCAGGTCCTACGAGCAGTACTTC
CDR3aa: CASSLVRSYEQYF

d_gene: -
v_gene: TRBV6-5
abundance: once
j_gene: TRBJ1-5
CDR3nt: TGTGCCAGCAGTAAGGACGGCGGTTACAATCAGCCCCAGCATTTT
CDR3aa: CASSKDGGYNQPQHF

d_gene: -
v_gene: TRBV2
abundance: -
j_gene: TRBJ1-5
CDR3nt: TGTGCCAGCAGTGAAGCGCTTTTGGGGGGGGCAGGCAATCAGCCCCAGCATTTT
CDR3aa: CASSEALLGGAGNQPQHF

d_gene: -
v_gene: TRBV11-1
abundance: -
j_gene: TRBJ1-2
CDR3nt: TGTGCCAGCAGCTTAGCGACAGATTATGGCTACACCTTC
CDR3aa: CASSLATDYGYTF

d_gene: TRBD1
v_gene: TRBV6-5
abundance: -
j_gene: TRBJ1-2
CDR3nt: TGTGCCAGCAGTTACACGACAGGGACTAACTATGGCTACACCTTC
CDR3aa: CASSYTTGTNYGYTF

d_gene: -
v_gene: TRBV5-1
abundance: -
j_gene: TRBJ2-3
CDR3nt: TGCGCCAGCAGCTTGGCAGGGCCCAGCACAGATACGCAGTATTTT
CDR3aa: CASSLAGPSTDTQYF

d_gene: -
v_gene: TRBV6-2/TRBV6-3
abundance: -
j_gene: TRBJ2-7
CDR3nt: TGTGCCAGCAGTTACGGGGTCAGGAGCTCCTACGAGCAGTACTTC
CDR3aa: CASSYGVRSSYEQYF

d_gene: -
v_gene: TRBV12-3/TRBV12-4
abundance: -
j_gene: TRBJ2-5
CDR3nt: TGTGCCAGCAGTTTCCCGGAGGGGGAGACCCAGTACTTC
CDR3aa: CASSFPEGETQYF

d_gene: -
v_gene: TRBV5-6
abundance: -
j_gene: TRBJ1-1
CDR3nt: TGTGCCAGCAGCCTTCTTAAATGGGACGGGAACACTGAAGCTTTCTTT
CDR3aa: CASSLLKWDGNTEAFF

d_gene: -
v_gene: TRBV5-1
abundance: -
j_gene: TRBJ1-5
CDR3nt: TGCGCCAGCAGGTCCGGGGAGGGTCAGCCCCAGCATTTT
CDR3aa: CASRSGEGQPQHF

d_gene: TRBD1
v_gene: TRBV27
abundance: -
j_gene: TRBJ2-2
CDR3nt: TGTGCCAGCACCCGACAGGGCTACACCGGGGAGCTGTTTTTT
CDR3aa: CASTRQGYTGELFF

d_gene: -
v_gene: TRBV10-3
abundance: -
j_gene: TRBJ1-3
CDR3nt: TGTGCCATCAGTGCTCCGGGGGCCGGAAACACCATATATTTT
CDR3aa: CAISAPGAGNTIYF

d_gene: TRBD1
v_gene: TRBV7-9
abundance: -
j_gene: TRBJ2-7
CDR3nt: TGTGCCAGCAGCTTAGCGGACTGGACAGGGGAACCCTACGAGCAGTACTTC
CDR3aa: CASSLADWTGEPYEQYF

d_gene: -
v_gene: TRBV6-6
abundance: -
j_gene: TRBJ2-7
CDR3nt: TGTGCCAGCAGTTACTCGGGCAGAGATTACGAGCAGTACTTC
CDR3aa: CASSYSGRDYEQYF

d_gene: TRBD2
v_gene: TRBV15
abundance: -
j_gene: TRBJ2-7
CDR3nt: TGTGCCACCAGCAGAGATCTAGCGGGCTTATACGAGCAGTACTTC
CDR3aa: CATSRDLAGLYEQYF

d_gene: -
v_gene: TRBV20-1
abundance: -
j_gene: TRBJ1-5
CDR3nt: TGCAGTGCTAGTGCTGATAGCAATCAGCCCCAGCATTTT
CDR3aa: CSASADSNQPQHF

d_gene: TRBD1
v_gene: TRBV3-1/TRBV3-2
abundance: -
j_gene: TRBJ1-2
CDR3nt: TGTGCCAGCAGCCCCCGGGACAGGGGGCGCAGCTATGGCTACACCTTC
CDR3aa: CASSPRDRGRSYGYTF

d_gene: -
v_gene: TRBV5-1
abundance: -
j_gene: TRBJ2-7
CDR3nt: TGCGCCAGCAGCCCCCTGACGGCCTACGAGCAGTACTTC
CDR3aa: CASSPLTAYEQYF

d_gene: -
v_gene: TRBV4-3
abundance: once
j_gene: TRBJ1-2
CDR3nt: TGCGCCAGCAGCCAATGGGAGAAGAACTATGGCTACACCTTC
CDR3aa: CASSQWEKNYGYTF

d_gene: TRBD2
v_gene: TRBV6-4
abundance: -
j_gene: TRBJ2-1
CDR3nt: TGTGCCAGCAGTGAGCGGGAGAAGAATGAGCAGTTCTTC
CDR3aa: CASSEREKNEQFF

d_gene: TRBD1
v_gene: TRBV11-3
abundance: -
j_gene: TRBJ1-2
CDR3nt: TGTGCCAGCAGCCCGGGACAGGGTCTTGGCTACACCTTC
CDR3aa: CASSPGQGLGYTF

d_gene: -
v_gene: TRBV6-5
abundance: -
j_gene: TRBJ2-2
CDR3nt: TGTGCCAGCAGCTCCTCCACCGGGGAGCTGTTTTTT
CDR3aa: CASSSSTGELFF

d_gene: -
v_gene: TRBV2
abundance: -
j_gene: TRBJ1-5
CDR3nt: TGTGCCAGCAGTGACTACAGGGAGGACAATCAGCCCCAGCATTTT
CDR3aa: CASSDYREDNQPQHF

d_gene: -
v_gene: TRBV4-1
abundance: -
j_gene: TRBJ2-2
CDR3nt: TGCGCCAGCAGCCAAGATTTCGGACGCGGCACCGGGGAGCTGTTTTTT
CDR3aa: CASSQDFGRGTGELFF

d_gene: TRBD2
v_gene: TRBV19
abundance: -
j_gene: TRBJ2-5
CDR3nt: TGTGCCAGTGGGACTAGGCAAGAGACCCAGTACTTC
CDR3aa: CASGTRQETQYF

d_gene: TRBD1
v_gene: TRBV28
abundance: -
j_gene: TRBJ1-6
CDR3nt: TGTGCCAGCAGCGAGGGGGACAGACTTAATTCACCCCTCCACTTT
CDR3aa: CASSEGDRLNSPLHF

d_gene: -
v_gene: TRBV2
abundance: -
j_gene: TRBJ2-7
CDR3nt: TGTGCCAGCAGTGTAACATACGAGCAGTACTTC
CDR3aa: CASSVTYEQYF

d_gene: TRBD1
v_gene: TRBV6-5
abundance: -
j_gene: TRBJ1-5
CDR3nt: TGTGCCAGCAGTATAACAGGGGGCAATCAGCCCCAGCATTTT
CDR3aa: CASSITGGNQPQHF

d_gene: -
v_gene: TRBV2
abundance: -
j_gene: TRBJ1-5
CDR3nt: TGTGCCAGCACCCCCCAGGCCGGTCAGCCCCAGCATTTT
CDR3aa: CASTPQAGQPQHF

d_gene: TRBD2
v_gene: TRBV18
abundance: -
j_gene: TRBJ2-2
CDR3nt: TGTGCCAGCTCACCCCTAGCGGGCGGGGAGCTGTTTTTT
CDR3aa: CASSPLAGGELFF

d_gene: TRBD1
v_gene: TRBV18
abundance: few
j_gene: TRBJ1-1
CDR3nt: TGTGCCAGCTCGCAGGGGGAAGGAACTGAAGCTTTCTTT
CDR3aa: CASSQGEGTEAFF